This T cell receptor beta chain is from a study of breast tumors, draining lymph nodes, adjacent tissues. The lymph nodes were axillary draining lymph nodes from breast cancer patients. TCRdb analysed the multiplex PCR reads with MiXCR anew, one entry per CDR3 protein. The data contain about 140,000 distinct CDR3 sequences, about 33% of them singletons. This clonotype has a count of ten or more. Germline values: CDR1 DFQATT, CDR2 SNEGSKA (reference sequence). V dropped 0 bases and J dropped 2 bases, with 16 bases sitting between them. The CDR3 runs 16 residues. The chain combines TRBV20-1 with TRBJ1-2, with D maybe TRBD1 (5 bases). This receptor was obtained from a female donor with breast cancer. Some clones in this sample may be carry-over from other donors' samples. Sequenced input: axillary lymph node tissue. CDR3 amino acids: CSARDGGKPMNYGYTF. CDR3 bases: TGCAGTGCTAGAGACGGGGGGAAACCGATGAACTATGGCTACACCTTC.